The clone carrying this T cell receptor beta chain was observed a few times. Its antigen remains unidentified. This specimen belongs to a study of response to subunit inactivated influenza vaccine. Study-level findings and limits: Authors proposed each seasonal influenza vaccination draws in few new T cells.

TCRdb called the RT-PCR reads again in MiXCR, with one record for every CDR3 protein. This table holds roughly 650,000 distinct CDR3 sequences, roughly 14% found once. The germline CDR1 and CDR2 sequences are MNHNS and SASEGT. V was cut by 10 bases and J by 0 bases, with 16 bases left in between. CDR3 length: 15 amino acids. The material sequenced was PBMCs from blood, taken 11 to 12 days after vaccination. The rearrangement joins TRBV6-1 to TRBJ2-1; D is unclear. The clonotype comes from a man aged 45-60 years who received an inactivated influenza vaccine. The CDR3 protein is CANSLGPSSYNEQFF. DNA of the CDR3: TGTGCCAACAGCCTCGGCCCGAGCTCCTACAATGAGCAGTTCTTC.